These 25 T cell receptor beta chains were all obtained from the same sample, sequenced in a study of cytomegalovirus exposure and HLA in healthy donors. The assay was immunoSEQ multiplex PCR, and TCRdb's table has in-frame clones only and misses some. The table lists approximately 65,000 clones, roughly 96% of them singletons. Material: PBMCs. The receptors stem from a man aged 18 to 29 in good health and CMV-seronegative.

V usage is TRBV27 and J usage is TRBJ1-1; tentatively, D is TRBD1 (5 bases). In germline, CDR1 is MNHEY, CDR2 SMNVEV (reference sequence). CDR3 size: 14 residues. V shed 5 bases and J shed 5 bases, with 15 bases lying between them. The CDR3 nucleotides read TGTGCCAGCAGTCCCGCCTGGGGCAGGACTGAAGCTTTCTTT. Protein sequence: CASSPAWGRTEAFF.

The chain combines TRBV19 with TRBJ2-1; TRBD2 matches at 11 bases. The length of the CDR3 is 16 residues. V dropped 5 bases and J dropped 7; count of bases not matched to a gene: 10. From germline, CDR1 is LNHDA and CDR2 SQIVND (reference sequence). In nucleotides, the CDR3 is TGTGCCAGTAGTTTAGCGGGAGGGCCGCGGGGAAATGAGCAGTTCTTC. This gives the protein CASSLAGGPRGNEQFF.

This chain uses TRBV27 with TRBJ1-5, with D possibly matching TRBD1 (5 bases). Trimming took 2 bases from V and 1 from J, leaving 9 bases between them. Per the germline V gene, CDR1 is MNHEY and CDR2 is SMNVEV (reference sequence). There are 15 residues in the CDR3. The CDR3 here is CASSLDGGSNQPQHF. CDR3 in DNA: TGTGCCAGCAGTTTAGACGGGGGAAGCAATCAGCCCCAGCATTTT.

The CDR3 nucleotides are TGTGCCAGTAGTGGCTCAGGGGGTCAGCCCCAGCATTTT. Translating gives CASSGSGGQPQHF. This sequence joins TRBV19 and TRBJ1-5, with TRBD1 matching 7 bases. The junction had 4 bases not matched to a gene; V was cut back by 5 bases and J by 6 bases. CDR1 and CDR2 (germline): LNHDA, SQIVND (reference sequence). This CDR3 contains 13 residues. Variable domain in full (rest from reference TRBV19 and TRBJ1-5): DGGITQSPKYLFRKEGQNVTLSCEQNLNHDAMYWYRQDPGQGLRLIYYSQIVNDFQKGDIAEGYSVSREKKESFPLTVTSAQKNPTAFYLCASSGSGGQPQHFGDGTRLSIL.

The chain combines TRBV27 with TRBJ2-2, with 9 bases lining up with TRBD2. V was clipped by 8 bases and J by 0 bases; unmatched bases: 13. Looked up from germline, CDR1 is MNHEY and CDR2 is SMNVEV (reference sequence). CDR3 length equals 18 residues. This CDR3 reads CASPTSGKESANTGELFF. CDR3 nucleotides: TGTGCCAGCCCGACTAGCGGAAAAGAATCCGCGAACACCGGGGAGCTGTTTTTT.

The chain joins TRBV4-1 to TRBJ1-1; D is uncertain. Germline values: CDR1 MGHRA, CDR2 YSYEKL. The CDR3 has 14 residues. V lost 0 bases to trimming and J lost 1 base, with 6 bases between them. CDR3 nucleotides: TGCGCCAGCAGCCAAGATGCGGGGAACACTGAAGCTTTCTTT. It yields the protein CASSQDAGNTEAFF.

The chain couples TRBV10-3 to TRBJ1-5, with a tentative D call TRBD1 (5 bases). This CDR3 spans 15 amino acids. Germline loops: CDR1 ENHRY, CDR2 SYGVKD. V was shortened by 4 bases and J by 8 bases, with 18 bases between the two germline ends. In DNA form, the CDR3 reads TGTGCCATCAGTGCGGGGGGGTTGAACTTCGAGCCCCAGCATTTT. It specifies CAISAGGLNFEPQHF.

This clone is a singleton in its sample. CDR3 in DNA: TGTGCCAGCAGCCCGACAGGGGGCTTTGGCTACACCTTC. It yields the protein CASSPTGGFGYTF. This chain links TRBV28 with TRBJ1-2; 10 bases agree with TRBD1. CDR3 length: 13 residues. Germline V gives CDR1 MDHEN, CDR2 SYDVKM. V was clipped by 6 bases and J by 7 bases; unmatched bases: 5.

In regard to this clone: Relative to the germline gene, one junction end is altered; a read error may explain this. The chain employs TRBV5-3 and TRBJ2-5; D ambiguous. TRBV5-3 is assigned to the ORF class and has an uncertain function. This CDR3 has 13 amino acids. The DNA of the CDR3 is TGTGCCAGCAGCTCCCAGAATCAAGAGACCCAGTACTTC. It specifies CASSSQNQETQYF.

The J gene is TRBJ2-7, the V gene TRBV19; tentatively, D is TRBD2 (5 bases). CDR1 LNHDA and CDR2 SQIVND come from the germline V gene (reference sequence). Trimming stripped 5 bases from V and 5 bases from J, with 7 bases between. The CDR3 is 11 residues long. CDR3 in amino acids: CASSSGNEQYF. The CDR3 bases are TGTGCCAGTAGTTCCGGGAACGAGCAGTACTTC. Looking up the rest from reference TRBV19 and TRBJ2-7 gives the full variable domain: DGGITQSPKYLFRKEGQNVTLSCEQNLNHDAMYWYRQDPGQGLRLIYYSQIVNDFQKGDIAEGYSVSREKKESFPLTVTSAQKNPTAFYLCASSSGNEQYFGPGTRLTVT.

The chain's CDR3 is CASSQGGTRDNEQFF. The CDR3 coding sequence is TGTGCCAGCAGCCAAGGCGGAACTAGGGACAATGAGCAGTTCTTC. This sequence joins TRBV4-2 and TRBJ2-1, with a tentative D call TRBD2 (5 bases). Deletions cut 1 base from V and 5 bases from J, with 12 bases between. Germline V lookup: CDR1 LGHNA, CDR2 YNFKEQ. The CDR3 spans 15 residues.

This clone was observed once. The chain employs TRBV2 and TRBJ2-3; D possibly corresponds to TRBD2 (5 bases). Trimming removed 5 bases from V and 2 bases from J, with 8 bases in between. Germline V gene lookup returns CDR1 SNHLY and CDR2 FYNNEI. The CDR3 loop spans 13 amino acids. The CDR3 region is CASSLAPTDTQYF. The CDR3 DNA reads as TGTGCCAGCAGTCTAGCCCCCACAGATACGCAGTATTTT.

J is TRBJ1-2 and V is TRBV4-1; weak D call: TRBD1 (5 bases). Germline V CDR1 and CDR2: MGHRA, YSYEKL. Trimming removed 1 base at V and 5 bases at J, with 11 bases between. The CDR3 length is 14 residues. CDR3 amino acids: CASSQVGQTYGYTF. CDR3 bases: TGCGCCAGCAGCCAAGTGGGGCAGACTTATGGCTACACCTTC.

The genes are TRBV6-6 and TRBJ2-1; D unresolved. Trimming removed 0 bases at V and 0 bases at J, with 6 bases between. The CDR3 has 15 amino acids. Looked up from germline, CDR1 is MNHNY and CDR2 is SVGAGI (reference sequence). The CDR3 DNA is TGTGCCAGCAGTTACTCGTTATACTCCTACAATGAGCAGTTCTTC. Encoded protein: CASSYSLYSYNEQFF.

The J gene is TRBJ1-1, the V gene TRBV28; TRBD1 matches at 7 bases. CDR3 length: 15 residues. From germline, CDR1 is MDHEN and CDR2 SYDVKM. Unmatched junction bases numbered 7, after V lost 4 bases and J lost 2 bases. This CDR3 is CASSYQGQLNTEAFF. The CDR3 bases are TGTGCCAGCAGTTACCAGGGACAGCTAAACACTGAAGCTTTCTTT.

The V call is TRBV5-1, the J call TRBJ2-7; 9 bases agree with TRBD1. Germline CDR1 SGHRS, CDR2 YFSETQ. This CDR3 comprises 15 residues. J was trimmed by 5 bases and V by 1 base; bases with no gene match: 7. The CDR3 DNA follows: TGCGCCAGCAGCTTGCCAGGGACAGGGAGGAACGAGCAGTACTTC. Its protein product is CASSLPGTGRNEQYF. Full variable domain (rest looked up from reference TRBV5-1 and TRBJ2-7): KAGVTQTPRYLIKTRGQQVTLSCSPISGHRSVSWYQQTPGQGLQFLFEYFSETQRNKGNFPGRFSGRQFSNSRSEMNVSTLELGDSALYLCASSLPGTGRNEQYFGPGTRLTVT.

About this clone itself: One end of the junction does not line up with germline, which may come from a read error. This chain uses TRBV5-1 with TRBJ2-7; a weak D match, TRBD1 (7 bases). The CDR3 sequence is 16 residues long. In germline, CDR1 is SGHRS, CDR2 YFSETQ. CDR3 in amino acids: CASSRKYGGGSNEQYF. DNA for the CDR3: TGCGCCAGCAGCCGGAAGTATGGAGGGGGCTCCAACGAGCAGTACTTC.

This clone was seen a single time. V and J are TRBV10-3 and TRBJ2-3; 10 nucleotides align to TRBD2. V was pared by 3 bases and J by 1 base, with 13 bases of the junction left unmatched. This CDR3 has 19 residues. The germline V gene encodes CDR1 ENHRY and CDR2 SYGVKD. The CDR3, as DNA: TGTGCCATCAGTGAACGTAGCGGGAGGACTTACGCTGGCACAGATACGCAGTATTTT. This sequence encodes CAISERSGRTYAGTDTQYF.

The V gene is TRBV11-3, the J gene TRBJ1-1, with TRBD1 as a possible D gene (6 bases). This CDR3 is built from 15 residues. Trimming stripped 5 bases from V and 0 bases from J, with 13 bases between. Germline CDR1 is SGHNT and CDR2 is YENEEA. The CDR3 DNA reads as TGTGCCAGCAGCCAGGGGTCTTACATGAACACTGAAGCTTTCTTT. Protein product: CASSQGSYMNTEAFF.

V gene TRBV28 combines with J gene TRBJ1-4, with D perhaps matching TRBD1 (5 bases). The germline V and J ends were trimmed by 2 bases and 2 bases, with 15 bases remaining between them. The CDR3 contains 17 residues. Germline V gene sequence: CDR1 MDHEN, CDR2 SYDVKM. This CDR3 is CASSLGAALGTNEKLFF. The CDR3 region has the DNA TGTGCCAGCAGTTTAGGGGCAGCCTTGGGGACTAATGAAAAACTGTTTTTT.

This clone was detected once. The rearrangement uses TRBV6-6 and TRBJ1-6; 11 nucleotides match TRBD1. V was clipped by 3 bases and J by 6 bases; unmatched bases: 4. Germline assignment: CDR1 MNHNY and CDR2 SVGAGI (reference sequence). This CDR3 contains 16 residues. The CDR3 DNA is TGTGCCAGCAGTTATAGGACAGGGGGCCTTAATTCACCCCTCCACTTT. Encoded protein: CASSYRTGGLNSPLHF.

J is TRBJ1-1 and V is TRBV6-4; D may be TRBD1 (5 bases). The V end lost 9 bases, the J end lost 1 base, and 12 bases lay between the germline ends. There are 13 residues in the CDR3. The V gene's germline CDR1 is MRHNA and CDR2 SNTAGT. CDR3 protein: CASIGQGNTEAFF. In nucleotides, the CDR3 is TGTGCCAGTATAGGACAAGGGAACACTGAAGCTTTCTTT.

The rearrangement joins TRBV9 to TRBJ1-1; a possible D gene is TRBD1 (5 bases). CDR1 SGDLS and CDR2 YYNGEE come from the germline V gene. V lost 0 bases to trimming and J lost 7 bases, with 10 bases between them. The CDR3 extends over 13 amino acids. The CDR3 loop is CASSVEQAGEAFF. The DNA of the CDR3 is TGTGCCAGCAGCGTAGAACAGGCTGGTGAAGCTTTCTTT.

CDR3 nucleotide sequence: TGCGCCAGCAGCTTGGAGGGGGCGGACTATGGCTACACCTTC. Its translation: CASSLEGADYGYTF. This chain links TRBV5-1 with TRBJ1-2, with 7 bases that match TRBD1. The CDR3 loop spans 14 amino acids. With V trimmed by 0 bases and J by 3 bases, 2 bases remained unmatched. Per the germline V gene, CDR1 is SGHRS and CDR2 is YFSETQ.

The V call is TRBV6-1, the J call TRBJ2-7, with D perhaps matching TRBD1 (5 bases). In germline, CDR1 is MNHNS, CDR2 SASEGT. V was shortened by 7 bases and J by 2 bases, with 15 bases between the two germline ends. This CDR3 is 14 amino acids long. The CDR3, as DNA: TGTGCCAGCACTTCTGACAGAGACCCCTACGAGCAGTACTTC. Translation: CASTSDRDPYEQYF.